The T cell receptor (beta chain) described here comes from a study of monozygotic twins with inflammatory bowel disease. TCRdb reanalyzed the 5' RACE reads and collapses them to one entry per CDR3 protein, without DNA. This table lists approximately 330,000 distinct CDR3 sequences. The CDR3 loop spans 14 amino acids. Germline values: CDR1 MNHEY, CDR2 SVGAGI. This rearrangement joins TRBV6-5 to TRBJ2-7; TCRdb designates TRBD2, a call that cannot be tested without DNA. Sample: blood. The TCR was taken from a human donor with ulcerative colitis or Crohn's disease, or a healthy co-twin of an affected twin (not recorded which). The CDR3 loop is CASSLQEGYFEQYF.